The 11 T cell receptor beta chains presented below share a single source sample, sequenced in a study of tumor-infiltrating lymphocytes in primary liver carcinoma. Unsorted bulk tissue, about 20-32 mg of it, served as the source for co-extraction of RNA and DNA. TCR beta cDNA was reverse-transcribed from approximately 0.45 ug of total RNA. The reaction used a constant-region primer and ProtoScript II reverse transcriptase. What produced the TCR beta libraries was three nested multiplex PCR rounds using slightly modified ARM-PCR. PCR rounds one and two used TRBV1-TRBV30 forward primers with a C-beta reverse primer for 10 cycles each. One entry per CDR3 protein results from TCRdb running MiXCR on the multiplex PCR reads. The data hold about 54,000 distinct CDR3 sequences, with about 80% observed a single time. The sequenced sample was liver tumor tissue from sampling region 2. Subset noted: tumor region T2, inferior pole. The receptors originated from a man between 40 and 49 years old with primary liver carcinoma and hepatitis B virus infection.

This chain uses TRBV5-5 with TRBJ1-1; a weak D match, TRBD1 (6 bases). The CDR3 sequence is 13 residues long. The V gene lost 7 bases and the J gene lost 6 bases, with 16 bases spanning the gap. CDR1 SGHKS and CDR2 YYEKEE come from the germline V gene (reference sequence). The CDR3 loop is CASPTGSSPEAFF. Here the CDR3 DNA reads TGTGCCAGCCCTACAGGGTCTTCCCCTGAAGCTTTCTTT.

In this sample, this clonotype turned up many times. The V gene is TRBV28, the J gene TRBJ2-3, with TRBD2 as a possible D gene (5 bases). Germline V gene lookup returns CDR1 MDHEN and CDR2 SYDVKM. The V and J ends lost 8 bases and 5 bases respectively, with 23 bases between them. The CDR3 consists of 16 residues. The CDR3 protein is CASFSAGPRGGDTQYF. CDR3 DNA: TGTGCCAGCTTCTCGGCGGGTCCTCGAGGTGGAGATACGCAGTATTTT.

In the case of this clonotype: One junction end disagrees with the germline gene, perhaps due to a read error. J is TRBJ1-2 and V is TRBV11-2, with D unresolved. Per the germline V gene, CDR1 is SGHAT and CDR2 is FQNNGV. CDR3 length: 13 residues. Here the CDR3 reads CASSLEGNYGFSF. CDR3 DNA: TGTGCCAGCAGCTTAGAGGGGAACTACGGCTTCAGCTTC.

About this clonotype itself: A much larger clone is a single base away; this may be a read error. The J gene is TRBJ2-2, the V gene TRBV29-1; D unclear. This CDR3 is 12 amino acids long. V lost 4 bases and J lost 1, with 4 bases in between. CDR1 SQVTM and CDR2 ANQGSEA come from the germline V gene. The CDR3 loop is CSVAGNTGELFF. Written as DNA, the CDR3 is TGCAGCGTTGCGGGGAACACCGGGGAGCTGTTTTTT.

A remark on this clonotype: A much larger clonotype is one base distant, so this may be a read error. The chain joins TRBV11-2 to TRBJ2-7; no firm D call. V was cut by 6 bases and J by 2 bases, with 14 bases left in between. The length of the CDR3 is 14 residues. Germline V gene data show CDR1 as SGHAT and CDR2 as FQNNGV. Here the CDR3 DNA reads TGTGCCAGCAGTTTAACGTACGCTGCCTACGAGCAGTACTTC. As protein: CASSLTYAAYEQYF. Full variable domain (missing parts from reference TRBV11-2 and TRBJ2-7): EAGVAQSPRYKIIEKRQSVAFWCNPISGHATLYWYQQILGQGPKLLIQFQNNGVVDDSQLPKDRFSAERLKGVDSTLKIQPAKLEDSAVYLCASSLTYAAYEQYFGPGTRLTVT.

V usage is TRBV5-1 and J usage is TRBJ2-1; 10 bases map to TRBD2. Trimming cost V 9 bases and J 7 bases; bases outside gene matches: 16. CDR1 and CDR2 from the germline V gene are SGHRS and YFSETQ. The CDR3 spans 16 residues. The CDR3 protein is CANNLGGTSETNEQFF. The CDR3 DNA is TGCGCCAACAACTTGGGGGGGACTAGCGAGACGAATGAGCAGTTCTTC.

The chain couples TRBV12-3 or TRBV12-4 to TRBJ2-1; a weak D match, TRBD2 (6 bases). The CDR3 consists of 12 residues. Trimming cost V 9 bases and J 9 bases, with 15 bases left between them. CDR3 loop: CASRHSGGEQFF. The CDR3 bases are TGTGCCAGTAGGCATAGCGGCGGTGAGCAGTTCTTC.

In the case of this clonotype: Relative to the germline gene, one junction end is altered; a read error may explain this. The chain has TRBV5-6 and TRBJ2-4; either TRBD1 or TRBD2 may fit D (6 bases each). The length of the CDR3 is 15 residues. The V gene's germline CDR1 is SGHDT and CDR2 YYEEEE. CDR3 loop: CGSSLLGGLGNIQYF. CDR3 sequence (DNA): TGTGGCAGCAGCTTGTTAGGGGGGTTAGGAAACATTCAGTACTTC.

Concerning this clonotype: The germline gene is not matched at one end of the junction; a read error may be the cause. The CDR3 loop reads CASSDQQAGYSEQFF. As DNA, the CDR3 is TGTGCCAGCAGCGATCAACAAGCGGGGTACAGTGAGCAGTTCTTC. The chain carries TRBV5-4 and TRBJ2-1; 7 bases map to TRBD2. Germline CDR1 and CDR2: SGHNT and YYREEE (reference sequence). CDR3 length: 15 residues.

To note about this clonotype: This may be a read error, as it is one base from a much larger clone. The chain employs TRBV6-1 and TRBJ2-4; D is possibly TRBD1 (6 bases). Per the germline V gene, CDR1 is MNHNS and CDR2 is SASEGT. CDR3 size: 18 residues. V gave up 6 bases and J gave up 1 base, with 22 bases separating them. The chain's CDR3 is CASRPTGGTVHAKNIQYF. The CDR3, as DNA: TGTGCCAGCAGGCCGACAGGCGGAACTGTTCACGCCAAAAACATTCAGTACTTC.

The rearrangement links TRBV6-1 to TRBJ2-2; 13 bases map to TRBD2. After removal of 8 bases from V and 5 bases from J, the junction contained 8 bases not matched to a gene. The germline V gene has CDR1 MNHNS and CDR2 SASEGT. The CDR3 has 16 residues. CDR3 region: CASGKLAGGGTGELFF. The DNA for the CDR3 is TGTGCCAGCGGGAAACTAGCGGGAGGGGGTACCGGGGAGCTGTTTTTT.